The entry below describes one TCR beta chain. What it binds is unknown. Libraries were prepared by immunoSEQ multiplex PCR; TCRdb keeps only in-frame clonotypes and omits some of them. The sample has around 71,000 clones, 94% seen once. CDR3 size: 16 residues. In germline, CDR1 is SGHAT, CDR2 FQDESV (reference sequence). The ends lost 8 bases at V and 4 bases at J; junction bases unmatched: 11. The sample is drawn from a study of cytomegalovirus exposure and HLA in healthy donors. Study results and limitations: The dataset shows that most TCR sequences were rare, while some public TCRs occurred in many donors.

This chain joins TRBV11-1 and TRBJ1-2; 12 bases are shared with TRBD1. The receptor's source is a man between 18 and 35 years old in good health and CMV-seropositive. The specimen was PBMCs. CDR3 residues: CASAENPGQGAYGYTF. CDR3 nucleotides: TGTGCCAGCGCCGAAAATCCGGGACAGGGGGCCTATGGCTACACCTTC.